By frequency in the sample, the clone carrying this T cell receptor (beta chain) is hyperexpanded (1% or more). As yet, its antigen is unknown. The sample belongs to a study of vaccination and CD4 T cells after COVID-19. Germline trimming cut 0 bases from V and 5 bases from J; bases unmatched to any gene: 6. The CDR3 covers 16 residues. Per germline, CDR1 DFQATT and CDR2 SNEGSKA (reference sequence). Sequencing of cultured CD4+ T cell DNA used the Oncomine TCR Beta short-read assay. MiXCR, applied by TCRdb to the PCR reads, yields one record per CDR3 protein. The sample carries roughly 8,000 distinct CDR3 sequences, about 40% recorded once. Treatment meaning: roughly 10-day PBMC culture with coronavirus spike peptide pools or control peptides (ViraFEST assay). Prior to the COVID-19 pandemic (2011-2018), the unexposed donor's CD4+ T cells were collected.

The chain couples TRBV20-1 to TRBJ2-2; 10 bases are a match to TRBD1. This clonotype was obtained from a human donor in good health. Sample: CD4+ T cells from blood, cultured in vitro. The CDR3 coding sequence is TGCAGTGCTAGAGAACCGGAGGGACAGGGGACCGGGGAGCTGTTTTTT. It codes for CSAREPEGQGTGELFF.